Below are 9 T cell receptor beta chains sequenced from a single sample in a study of T cells in Graves' hyperthyroidism and ophthalmopathy. From RNA transcripts, TCR beta CDR3 regions were amplified. With the HTBI primer set, the TCR CDR3 went through a first round of RT-PCR. TCRdb reprocessed the multiplex PCR reads via MiXCR and lists one record per CDR3 protein. Here the sample spans 310,000 or so distinct CDR3 sequences, about 15% being singletons. The sample taken for sequencing was blood. The receptors were sampled from a woman in her sixties with Graves' ophthalmopathy.

This clonotype came up a few times. The genes are TRBV4-2 and TRBJ2-5, with 11 positions matching TRBD2. V dropped 0 bases and J dropped 3; count of bases not matched to a gene: 9. This CDR3 spans 18 amino acids. Germline CDR1 is LGHNA and CDR2 is YNFKEQ. CDR3 DNA sequence: TGTGCCAGCAGCCAAGAATTAGCGGGGGGGCGTAGGAAAGAGACCCAGTACTTC. Protein product: CASSQELAGGRRKETQYF.

This clonotype turned up a few times. This chain joins TRBV29-1 and TRBJ2-1; TRBD2 agrees at 7 bases. This CDR3 region has 14 residues. The germline gives CDR1 SQVTM, CDR2 ANQGSEA. With V trimmed by 4 bases and J by 9 bases, 12 bases remained unmatched. CDR3 protein: CSVGRWEGRVEQFF. The DNA for the CDR3 is TGCAGCGTTGGTAGGTGGGAGGGCCGAGTTGAGCAGTTCTTC.

This clonotype was recorded a few times. CDR3 protein: CASSLADRGGPRELFF. The CDR3 DNA reads as TGTGCCAGCAGCTTGGCCGACAGGGGTGGACCCAGGGAGCTGTTTTTT. The chain couples TRBV5-6 to TRBJ2-2; 8 bases agree with TRBD1. Germline lookup yields CDR1 SGHDT and CDR2 YYEEEE. CDR3 length: 16 amino acids. J was trimmed by 9 bases and V by 0 bases; bases with no gene match: 10.

The V and J genes are TRBV7-2 and TRBJ2-2, with 8 bases aligning to TRBD1. The CDR3 has 16 amino acids. CDR1 is SGHTA and CDR2 is FQGNSA in the germline V gene. J gave up 6 bases and V 5 bases, and 11 bases lay outside the gene matches. As DNA, the CDR3 is TGTGCCAGCAGCGGATACAGGGGGTCCTCCGCCGGGGAGCTGTTTTTT. Translated: CASSGYRGSSAGELFF.

This clonotype was observed once. A single base separates this from a much larger clone, so it may be a read error. The chain employs TRBV7-2 and TRBJ2-2; 11 nucleotides line up with TRBD2. The CDR3 runs 17 residues. Trimming took 5 bases from V and 5 from J; bases not matched to a gene: 10. Per germline, CDR1 SGHTA and CDR2 FQGNSA. The CDR3 protein is CASSRRTSGSWTGELFF. CDR3 bases: TGTGCCAGCAGCCGAAGGACTAGCGGGTCGTGGACCGGGGAGCTGTTTTTT.

This clonotype has a count of ten or more. The rearrangement links TRBV11-3 to TRBJ1-1, with no clear D. V lost 4 bases to trimming and J lost 5 bases, with 11 bases between them. The V gene's germline CDR1 is SGHNT and CDR2 YENEEA. The CDR3 contains 13 residues. The CDR3 DNA is TGTGCCAGCAGCTACGAGACAAGTACTGAAGCTTTCTTT. Translated, it gives CASSYETSTEAFF.

A word on this clonotype: The conserved final phenylalanine or tryptophan is absent from the CDR3, which likely points to a read error. The chain employs TRBV28 and TRBJ1-2, with TRBD1 matching over 7 bases. Germline values: CDR1 MDHEN, CDR2 SYDVKM. The ends lost 4 bases at V and 2 bases at J; junction bases unmatched: 4. CDR3 length equals 14 residues. CDR3 DNA sequence: TGTGCCAGCAGTTCCAGGACAGGCAACTATGGCTACACCCTC. It encodes CASSSRTGNYGYTL.

This clonotype was detected only a few times. The gene calls are TRBV4-3 and TRBJ1-4; possible D gene TRBD1, 6 bases. Per the germline V gene, CDR1 is LGHNA and CDR2 is YSLEER. Trimming left V 2 bases short and J 5 bases short, with 9 bases between. This CDR3 contains 14 residues. CDR3 sequence (DNA): TGCGCCAGCAGCCAAAACGGACAGAATGAAAAACTGTTTTTT. This gives the protein CASSQNGQNEKLFF.

In this sample, this clonotype turned up many times. This rearrangement joins TRBV12-3 or TRBV12-4 to TRBJ1-2; 8 nucleotides match TRBD1. V was clipped by 5 bases and J by 2 bases; unmatched bases: 4. This CDR3 region has 14 residues. The CDR3 DNA reads TGTGCCAGCAGTCCCCAGGGGGCGAACTATGGCTACACCTTC. It encodes CASSPQGANYGYTF.